Listed below are T cell receptor beta chains from one sample, sequenced in a study of T cells in Graves' hyperthyroidism and ophthalmopathy. A single record per CDR3 protein comes from TCRdb applying MiXCR to the multiplex PCR reads. The data contain about 480,000 distinct CDR3 sequences, around 14% of them singletons. The material sequenced was blood. Receptors originate from a woman in her late teens or twenties with Graves' hyperthyroidism. Each CDR3 is given with its conserved first and last residue. D genes are given only for firm matches. A clone size is listed for some rows: how often the clone was seen (once, few, many), or a class if it is expanded.

cdr3_length: 12; clone_size: -; j_call: TRBJ1-2; v_call: TRBV30; d_call: -; cdr3_aa: CAWRILGDGYTF; cdr3_nt: TGTGCCTGGAGAATTCTCGGGGACGGCTACACCTTC
cdr3_length: 13; clone_size: many; j_call: TRBJ2-1; v_call: TRBV19; d_call: TRBD1; cdr3_aa: CASIDRAYNEQFF; cdr3_nt: TGTGCCAGCATCGACAGGGCCTACAATGAGCAGTTCTTC
cdr3_length: 14; clone_size: -; j_call: TRBJ2-5; v_call: TRBV27; d_call: -; cdr3_aa: CASSLYTSQETQYF; cdr3_nt: TGTGCCAGCAGTTTATATACTAGCCAAGAGACCCAGTACTTC
cdr3_length: 14; clone_size: -; j_call: TRBJ2-5; v_call: TRBV7-9; d_call: TRBD2; cdr3_aa: CASSWTSGLETQYF; cdr3_nt: TGTGCCAGCAGCTGGACTAGCGGGTTAGAGACCCAGTACTTC
cdr3_length: 17; clone_size: few; j_call: TRBJ2-1; v_call: TRBV12-3/TRBV12-4; d_call: TRBD1; cdr3_aa: CASRYSLGTGITNEQFF; cdr3_nt: TGTGCCAGCAGATATTCCCTGGGGACAGGGATCACCAATGAGCAGTTCTTC
cdr3_length: 15; clone_size: few; j_call: TRBJ1-3; v_call: TRBV9; d_call: -; cdr3_aa: CASSVATWGGNTIYF; cdr3_nt: TGTGCCAGCAGCGTAGCGACCTGGGGGGGAAACACCATATATTTT
cdr3_length: 15; clone_size: many; j_call: TRBJ2-1; v_call: TRBV5-4; d_call: TRBD2; cdr3_aa: CASSFMRESYNEQFF; cdr3_nt: TGTGCCAGCAGCTTCATGCGGGAGTCCTACAATGAGCAGTTCTTC
cdr3_length: 17; clone_size: many; j_call: TRBJ2-1; v_call: TRBV30; d_call: TRBD1; cdr3_aa: CAWSVWDRGLIALPEFF; cdr3_nt: TGTGCCTGGAGTGTGTGGGACAGGGGGCTCATCGCATTGCCGGAGTTCTTC
cdr3_length: 13; clone_size: many; j_call: TRBJ2-1; v_call: TRBV2; d_call: TRBD2; cdr3_aa: CASGTSGRNEQFF; cdr3_nt: TGTGCCAGCGGGACTAGCGGGAGAAATGAGCAGTTCTTC
cdr3_length: 18; clone_size: many; j_call: TRBJ1-1; v_call: TRBV12-3/TRBV12-4; d_call: TRBD1; cdr3_aa: CASSDPLDRDQRNTEAFF; cdr3_nt: TGTGCCAGCAGTGACCCACTAGACAGGGATCAACGGAACACTGAAGCTTTCTTT
cdr3_length: 15; clone_size: many; j_call: TRBJ2-7; v_call: TRBV11-2; d_call: -; cdr3_aa: CASSLVKRVSYEQYF; cdr3_nt: TGTGCCAGCAGCCTGGTCAAACGAGTATCCTACGAGCAGTACTTC
cdr3_length: 15; clone_size: -; j_call: TRBJ2-1; v_call: TRBV25-1; d_call: -; cdr3_aa: CASSDWTATYNEQFF; cdr3_nt: TGTGCCAGCAGTGATTGGACAGCAACCTACAATGAGCAGTTCTTC
cdr3_length: 15; clone_size: -; j_call: TRBJ1-2; v_call: TRBV10-2; d_call: -; cdr3_aa: CASSGTVEASYGYTF; cdr3_nt: TGCGCCAGCAGTGGGACGGTAGAAGCCTCCTATGGCTACACCTTC
cdr3_length: 12; clone_size: many; j_call: TRBJ1-2; v_call: TRBV29-1; d_call: -; cdr3_aa: CSVADTKGGYTF; cdr3_nt: TGCAGCGTTGCAGACACCAAGGGCGGCTACACCTTC
cdr3_length: 17; clone_size: -; j_call: TRBJ2-4; v_call: TRBV3-1; d_call: TRBD2; cdr3_aa: CASSQETSGSGGNIQYF; cdr3_nt: TGTGCCAGCAGCCAAGAGACTAGCGGGAGTGGCGGAAACATTCAGTACTTC
cdr3_length: 17; clone_size: -; j_call: TRBJ2-3; v_call: TRBV12-3/TRBV12-4; d_call: TRBD2; cdr3_aa: CASTPGGGRASGDTQYF; cdr3_nt: TGTGCCAGCACTCCGGGTGGCGGGAGGGCCTCGGGAGATACGCAGTATTTT
cdr3_length: 16; clone_size: few; j_call: TRBJ2-6; v_call: TRBV12-3/TRBV12-4; d_call: -; cdr3_aa: CASNAWGISGANVLTF; cdr3_nt: TGTGCCAGCAATGCTTGGGGGATCAGTGGGGCCAACGTCCTGACTTTC
cdr3_length: 16; clone_size: many; j_call: TRBJ2-3; v_call: TRBV14; d_call: TRBD2; cdr3_aa: CASSAGLAGQTDTQYF; cdr3_nt: TGTGCCAGCAGCGCTGGACTAGCGGGACAAACAGATACGCAGTATTTT
cdr3_length: 15; clone_size: many; j_call: TRBJ2-2; v_call: TRBV12-3/TRBV12-4; d_call: TRBD1; cdr3_aa: CASSQGESRSGELFF; cdr3_nt: TGTGCCAGCAGCCAGGGGGAGAGTCGGTCCGGGGAGCTGTTTTTT
cdr3_length: 14; clone_size: many; j_call: TRBJ2-4; v_call: TRBV5-1; d_call: TRBD2; cdr3_aa: CASSLGLDKNIQYF; cdr3_nt: TGCGCCAGCAGTTTGGGACTAGACAAAAACATTCAGTACTTC
cdr3_length: 13; clone_size: -; j_call: TRBJ1-2; v_call: TRBV5-4; d_call: -; cdr3_aa: CASSKGVVYGYTF; cdr3_nt: TGTGCCAGCAGCAAAGGAGTAGTCTATGGCTACACCTTC
cdr3_length: 13; clone_size: -; j_call: TRBJ2-5; v_call: TRBV5-5; d_call: TRBD2; cdr3_aa: CASSHGTSETQYF; cdr3_nt: TGTGCCAGCTCCCACGGGACTAGCGAGACCCAGTACTTC
cdr3_length: 18; clone_size: many; j_call: TRBJ2-3; v_call: TRBV6-1; d_call: TRBD2; cdr3_aa: CASSSAVGLASSTDTQYF; cdr3_nt: TGTGCCAGCAGTTCCGCTGTGGGACTAGCCTCTAGCACAGATACGCAGTATTTT
cdr3_length: 14; clone_size: many; j_call: TRBJ2-5; v_call: TRBV29-1; d_call: TRBD2; cdr3_aa: CSVGTSGRLETQYF; cdr3_nt: TGCAGCGTTGGGACTAGCGGGAGGTTGGAGACCCAGTACTTC
cdr3_length: 14; clone_size: many; j_call: TRBJ2-7; v_call: TRBV7-3; d_call: -; cdr3_aa: CASSSGTGPYEQYF; cdr3_nt: TGTGCCAGCAGCTCCGGGACTGGACCCTACGAGCAGTACTTC
cdr3_length: 15; clone_size: many; j_call: TRBJ2-2; v_call: TRBV11-2; d_call: -; cdr3_aa: CASSPLARNTGELFF; cdr3_nt: TGTGCCAGCAGCCCTCTTGCCCGCAACACCGGGGAGCTGTTTTTT
cdr3_length: 20; clone_size: many; j_call: TRBJ1-3; v_call: TRBV27; d_call: TRBD1; cdr3_aa: CASSPRTGVAPFLSGNTIYF; cdr3_nt: TGTGCCAGCAGTCCCCGGACAGGTGTTGCCCCTTTCCTCTCTGGAAACACCATATATTTT
cdr3_length: 18; clone_size: many; j_call: TRBJ2-1; v_call: TRBV2; d_call: TRBD1; cdr3_aa: CASSEVLWGQLTTHEQFF; cdr3_nt: TGTGCCAGCAGTGAAGTACTTTGGGGACAGTTAACAACTCATGAGCAGTTCTTC
cdr3_length: 12; clone_size: many; j_call: TRBJ1-3; v_call: TRBV11-2; d_call: -; cdr3_aa: CASSSQGNTIYF; cdr3_nt: TGTGCCAGCAGCTCCCAAGGAAACACCATATATTTT
cdr3_length: 16; clone_size: many; j_call: TRBJ2-1; v_call: TRBV28; d_call: TRBD1; cdr3_aa: CASSLLQGAQYNEQFF; cdr3_nt: TGTGCCAGCAGTTTACTACAGGGGGCGCAGTACAATGAGCAGTTCTTC
cdr3_length: 16; clone_size: -; j_call: TRBJ2-3; v_call: TRBV5-1; d_call: TRBD1; cdr3_aa: CASTPVGQGASDTQYF; cdr3_nt: TGCGCCAGCACCCCCGTGGGGCAGGGGGCATCAGATACGCAGTATTTT
cdr3_length: 15; clone_size: many; j_call: TRBJ2-7; v_call: TRBV6-1; d_call: -; cdr3_aa: CASSGVLLASYEQYF; cdr3_nt: TGTGCCAGCAGTGGGGTATTGCTGGCTTCCTACGAGCAGTACTTC
cdr3_length: 15; clone_size: few; j_call: TRBJ2-1; v_call: TRBV20-1; d_call: TRBD1; cdr3_aa: CSATLQGAAYNEQFF; cdr3_nt: TGCAGTGCTACACTACAGGGGGCGGCCTACAATGAGCAGTTCTTC
cdr3_length: 14; clone_size: few; j_call: TRBJ2-7; v_call: TRBV7-8; d_call: -; cdr3_aa: CASSQTRAGYEQYF; cdr3_nt: TGTGCCAGCAGCCAGACCCGGGCGGGGTACGAGCAGTACTTC
cdr3_length: 12; clone_size: many; j_call: TRBJ1-4; v_call: TRBV6-1; d_call: -; cdr3_aa: CASRRGDEKLFF; cdr3_nt: TGTGCCAGCAGAAGGGGAGATGAAAAACTGTTTTTT
cdr3_length: 13; clone_size: many; j_call: TRBJ1-2; v_call: TRBV2; d_call: -; cdr3_aa: CASSEAQGDGYTF; cdr3_nt: TGTGCCAGCAGTGAAGCGCAGGGTGATGGCTACACCTTC
cdr3_length: 16; clone_size: -; j_call: TRBJ2-5; v_call: TRBV6-5; d_call: -; cdr3_aa: CASSYAGGSPQETQYF; cdr3_nt: TGTGCCAGCAGTTACGCTGGTGGGTCCCCTCAAGAGACCCAGTACTTC
cdr3_length: 13; clone_size: many; j_call: TRBJ1-6; v_call: TRBV30; d_call: TRBD1; cdr3_aa: CAWRGQGVSPLHF; cdr3_nt: TGTGCCTGGAGAGGACAGGGGGTTTCACCCCTCCACTTT
cdr3_length: 14; clone_size: few; j_call: TRBJ1-2; v_call: TRBV6-1; d_call: -; cdr3_aa: CASSFGQSSNGYTF; cdr3_nt: TGTGCCAGCAGTTTTGGACAGTCTTCGAATGGCTACACCTTC
cdr3_length: 12; clone_size: -; j_call: TRBJ2-3; v_call: TRBV5-4; d_call: TRBD2; cdr3_aa: CASQRETDTQYF; cdr3_nt: TGTGCCAGCCAGCGGGAGACAGATACGCAGTATTTT
cdr3_length: 15; clone_size: many; j_call: TRBJ1-1; v_call: TRBV10-3; d_call: TRBD1; cdr3_aa: CAISGGHDRGASAFF; cdr3_nt: TGTGCCATCAGTGGGGGACACGACAGGGGTGCATCAGCTTTCTTT
cdr3_length: 12; clone_size: -; j_call: TRBJ1-6; v_call: TRBV3-1; d_call: -; cdr3_aa: CASSQANSPLHF; cdr3_nt: TGTGCCAGCAGCCAAGCCAATTCACCCCTCCACTTT
cdr3_length: 18; clone_size: many; j_call: TRBJ2-3; v_call: TRBV7-6; d_call: TRBD1; cdr3_aa: CASSLGVPGQGVTDTQYF; cdr3_nt: TGTGCCAGCAGCTTAGGAGTCCCCGGACAGGGGGTCACAGATACGCAGTATTTT
cdr3_length: 15; clone_size: -; j_call: TRBJ2-1; v_call: TRBV12-3/TRBV12-4; d_call: -; cdr3_aa: CASSDASAPYNEQFF; cdr3_nt: TGTGCCAGCAGCGATGCTAGCGCCCCCTACAATGAGCAGTTCTTC
cdr3_length: 16; clone_size: -; j_call: TRBJ1-5; v_call: TRBV4-1; d_call: -; cdr3_aa: CASSQEGGDSNQPQHF; cdr3_nt: TGCGCCAGCAGCCAAGAGGGGGGAGACAGCAATCAGCCCCAGCATTTT
cdr3_length: 14; clone_size: many; j_call: TRBJ1-6; v_call: TRBV2; d_call: -; cdr3_aa: CASREQGPPVPLHF; cdr3_nt: TGTGCCAGCCGCGAACAGGGACCTCCCGTCCCCCTCCACTTT
cdr3_length: 15; clone_size: many; j_call: TRBJ2-1; v_call: TRBV27; d_call: -; cdr3_aa: CASSPPGGAGNEQFF; cdr3_nt: TGTGCCAGCAGTCCCCCCGGGGGCGCGGGGAATGAGCAGTTCTTC
cdr3_length: 15; clone_size: -; j_call: TRBJ1-2; v_call: TRBV18; d_call: -; cdr3_aa: CASSPPGQGIYGYTF; cdr3_nt: TGTGCCAGCTCACCCCCGGGACAAGGAATCTATGGCTACACCTTC
cdr3_length: 15; clone_size: many; j_call: TRBJ1-2; v_call: TRBV5-5; d_call: -; cdr3_aa: CASSQQEILNYGYTF; cdr3_nt: TGTGCCAGCAGCCAACAGGAGATTTTGAACTATGGCTACACCTTC
cdr3_length: 19; clone_size: many; j_call: TRBJ2-6; v_call: TRBV12-3/TRBV12-4; d_call: TRBD2; cdr3_aa: CASSLTGREGLSGANVLTF; cdr3_nt: TGTGCCAGCAGTCTCACCGGTCGGGAGGGCCTCTCCGGGGCCAACGTCCTGACTTTC
cdr3_length: 18; clone_size: many; j_call: TRBJ1-1; v_call: TRBV25-1; d_call: TRBD1; cdr3_aa: CASPTPGTARARNTEAFF; cdr3_nt: TGTGCCAGTCCTACTCCCGGGACAGCCCGTGCGAGGAACACTGAAGCTTTCTTT
cdr3_length: 12; clone_size: -; j_call: TRBJ2-2; v_call: TRBV7-9; d_call: -; cdr3_aa: CASSLRPRELFF; cdr3_nt: TGTGCCAGCAGCTTACGTCCTCGGGAGCTGTTTTTT
cdr3_length: 15; clone_size: many; j_call: TRBJ2-4; v_call: TRBV7-9; d_call: TRBD2; cdr3_aa: CASSSTSGVGNIQYF; cdr3_nt: TGTGCCAGCAGCTCCACTAGCGGGGTGGGGAACATTCAGTACTTC
cdr3_length: 18; clone_size: few; j_call: TRBJ2-1; v_call: TRBV24-1; d_call: TRBD2; cdr3_aa: CATSPGLAGEGSYNEQFF; cdr3_nt: TGTGCCACCAGTCCCGGACTAGCGGGAGAAGGATCCTACAATGAGCAGTTCTTC
cdr3_length: 14; clone_size: many; j_call: TRBJ1-4; v_call: TRBV18; d_call: -; cdr3_aa: CASSPSRENEKLFF; cdr3_nt: TGTGCCAGCTCACCGAGCAGGGAAAATGAAAAACTGTTTTTT
cdr3_length: 16; clone_size: many; j_call: TRBJ1-2; v_call: TRBV7-6; d_call: -; cdr3_aa: CASSLGRGGANYGYTF; cdr3_nt: TGTGCCAGCAGCTTAGGGCGAGGCGGCGCTAACTATGGCTACACCTTC
cdr3_length: 14; clone_size: few; j_call: TRBJ1-2; v_call: TRBV3-1; d_call: -; cdr3_aa: CASSHPPRLYGYTF; cdr3_nt: TGTGCCAGCAGCCACCCCCCGAGGCTCTATGGCTACACCTTC
cdr3_length: 13; clone_size: many; j_call: TRBJ2-7; v_call: TRBV20-1; d_call: TRBD2; cdr3_aa: CSARGTSFDEQYF; cdr3_nt: TGCAGTGCGAGAGGGACTAGCTTCGACGAGCAGTACTTC